This record covers a single T cell receptor beta chain. This record comes from a study of blood T cell repertoires in COVID-19. As for the study in general: T cells, B-cell-depleted T cells, or PBMCs provided the cDNA or gDNA that served as material.

Clones were read by immunoSEQ multiplex PCR, and TCRdb kept only the in-frame ones, dropping some. The sample holds 250,000 to 350,000 clones; 80% to 90% are singletons and the top ten take approximately 8%. The sample was peripheral blood. The sequence was obtained from a woman in her fifties or sixties who had recovered from COVID-19.

CDR3 nucleotides: TGTGCCAGCAGCTCGGGGGGGACCAAAAACATTCAGTACTTC. As protein: CASSSGGTKNIQYF. The rearrangement uses TRBV7-9 and TRBJ2-4; TRBD2 agrees at 8 bases. V lost 4 bases and J lost 2; bases outside the gene matches: 1. The CDR3 loop spans 14 amino acids. Germline V gene lookup returns CDR1 SEHNR and CDR2 FQNEAQ (reference sequence).